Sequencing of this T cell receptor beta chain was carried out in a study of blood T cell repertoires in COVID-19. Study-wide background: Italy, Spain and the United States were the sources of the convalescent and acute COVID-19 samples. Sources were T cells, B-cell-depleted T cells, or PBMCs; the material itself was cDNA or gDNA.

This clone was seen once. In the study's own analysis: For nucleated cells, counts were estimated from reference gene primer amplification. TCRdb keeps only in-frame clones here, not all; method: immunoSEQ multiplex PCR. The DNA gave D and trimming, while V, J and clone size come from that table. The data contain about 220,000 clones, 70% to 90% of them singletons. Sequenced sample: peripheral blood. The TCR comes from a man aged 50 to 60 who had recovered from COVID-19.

The CDR3 DNA reads as TGTGCCAGTAGTATGGGACAGGGCCCTCGAGGGAATTCACCCCTCCACTTT. This gives the protein CASSMGQGPRGNSPLHF. The chain uses TRBV19 and TRBJ1-6; 9 bases fit TRBD1. Germline V gene sequence: CDR1 LNHDA, CDR2 SQIVND (reference sequence). V dropped 3 bases and J dropped 7; count of bases not matched to a gene: 10. CDR3 length equals 17 residues.